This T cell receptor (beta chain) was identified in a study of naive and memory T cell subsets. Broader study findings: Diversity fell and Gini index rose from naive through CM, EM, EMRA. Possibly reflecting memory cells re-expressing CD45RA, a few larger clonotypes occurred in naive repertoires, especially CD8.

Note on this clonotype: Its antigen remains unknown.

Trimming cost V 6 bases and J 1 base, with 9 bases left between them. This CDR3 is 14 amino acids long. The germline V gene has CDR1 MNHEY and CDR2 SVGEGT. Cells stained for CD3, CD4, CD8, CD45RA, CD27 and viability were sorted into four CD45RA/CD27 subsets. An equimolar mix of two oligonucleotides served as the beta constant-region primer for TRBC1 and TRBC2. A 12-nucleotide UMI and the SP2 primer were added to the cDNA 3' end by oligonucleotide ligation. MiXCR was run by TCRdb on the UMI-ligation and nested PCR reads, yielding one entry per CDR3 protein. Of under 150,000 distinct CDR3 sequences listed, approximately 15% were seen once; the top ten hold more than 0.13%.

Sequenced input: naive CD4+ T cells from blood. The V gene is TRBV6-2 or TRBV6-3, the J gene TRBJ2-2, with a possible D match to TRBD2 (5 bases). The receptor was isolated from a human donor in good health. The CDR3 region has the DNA TGTGCCAGCAGGCGGACTGGGAACACCGGGGAGCTGTTTTTT. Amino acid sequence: CASRRTGNTGELFF.